The T cell receptor beta chain described here comes from a study of cytomegalovirus exposure and HLA in healthy donors. Findings of the study overall: Most TCR sequences were rare, but some public TCRs occurred in many donors.

Primers for the PCR totalled 60 Vbeta and 13 Jbeta. TCRdb keeps only in-frame clones here, not all; method: immunoSEQ multiplex PCR. This table has approximately 120,000 clones, more than 65% appearing once. Regarding this clone: Its antigen is still unknown.

Germline CDR1 and CDR2: MGHRA and YSYEKL. Deletions cut 0 bases from V and 0 bases from J, with 8 bases between. This CDR3 region has 16 residues. The rearrangement uses TRBV4-1 and TRBJ2-2; possibly TRBD2 for D (6 bases). The receptor's source is a woman between 35 and 50 years old in good health and CMV-seropositive. Sequencing was performed on PBMCs. In DNA form, the CDR3 reads TGCGCCAGCAGCCAAGATGGCGGGGCGAACACCGGGGAGCTGTTTTTT. Amino acids: CASSQDGGANTGELFF.